This T cell receptor (beta chain) appears in the sequencing data of a study of tumor and adjacent non-tumor tissue in lung cancer. Concerning this clonotype itself: At one end the junction does not follow the germline gene, possibly because of a read error.

No cell sorting was done before RNA was extracted from the tissue. TCRbeta libraries were built with three rounds of nested PCR, modified from ARM-PCR. TCRdb redid the calling of the multiplex PCR reads with MiXCR, one entry per CDR3 protein. This table has 91,000 or so distinct CDR3 sequences, roughly 70% appearing once. This sequence originates from a man aged 55 to 70 with non-small cell lung cancer. Sequencing input: lung tumor tissue.

CDR3 protein: CSFECSHNSCNEQFF. The CDR3 DNA is TGCAGCTTTGAGTGTAGTCACAACTCCTGCAATGAGCAGTTCTTC. The chain combines TRBV29-1 with TRBJ2-1, with D uncertain. Per the germline V gene, CDR1 is SQVTM and CDR2 is ANQGSEA. The CDR3 loop spans 15 amino acids.